The clone carrying this T cell receptor beta chain was counted once. The data are from a study of control samples from healthy donors and cancer patients. The CDR3 runs 15 residues. The V gene lost 8 bases and the J gene lost 1 base, with 14 bases spanning the gap. CDR1 is MGHDK, CDR2 SYGVNS, per germline. Only in-frame clones appear in the TCRdb table, and some are missing; sequencing was by immunoSEQ multiplex PCR. The sample shows approximately 120,000 clones, around 87% of them seen only once. The TCR comes from a man in his forties in good health. The source material was blood. The V gene is TRBV25-1, the J gene TRBJ2-2; the D is unclear. The CDR3 bases are TGTGCCAGCGGAGAAAGGGCCGAGAACACCGGGGAGCTGTTTTTT. It encodes CASGERAENTGELFF. The whole variable domain, filled in from reference TRBV25-1 and TRBJ2-2, reads EADIYQTPRYLVIGTGKKITLECSQTMGHDKMYWYQQDPGMELHLIHYSYGVNSTEKGDLSSESTVSRIRTEHFPLTLESARPSHTSQYLCASGERAENTGELFFGEGSRLTVL.